Listed below are T cell receptor beta chains from one sample, sequenced in a study of cytomegalovirus exposure and HLA in healthy donors. Measured with immunoSEQ multiplex PCR; TCRdb has only the in-frame clones, and not every one. The data hold around 110,000 clones, with 75% to 85% observed a single time. Sequences were obtained from PBMCs. The receptors were sampled from a man aged 25-40 years in good health and CMV-seropositive. Each CDR3 is given with its conserved first and last residue. The D gene is left open where the match is weak. Not every row has a clone size; where given, it reads once, few, many or a size class.

TRBJ2-7,TRBV6-5,NA,NA,CASGTGPFYEQYF,TGTGCCAGCGGTACAGGCCCCTTTTACGAGCAGTACTTC
TRBJ2-1,TRBV5-4,NA,NA,CASSFRNEQFF,TGTGCCAGCAGCTTTCGCAATGAGCAGTTCTTC
TRBJ1-5,TRBV6-6,few,NA,CASSRQVPLGNQPQHF,TGTGCCAGCAGCCGACAGGTCCCTCTGGGGAATCAGCCCCAGCATTTT
TRBJ2-7,TRBV10-2,NA,NA,CASRLGQTYEQYF,TGCGCCAGCAGACTAGGACAGACCTACGAGCAGTACTTC
TRBJ1-2,TRBV6-5,NA,NA,CASSYSQGGYGYTF,TGTGCCAGCAGTTACAGCCAGGGAGGCTATGGCTACACCTTC
TRBJ1-2,TRBV6-6,NA,NA,CASSQYGYTF,TGTGCCAGTTCGCAGTATGGCTACACCTTC
TRBJ1-2,TRBV28,NA,TRBD1,CASSSGQGTYGYTF,TGTGCCAGCAGTTCCGGACAGGGGACTTATGGCTACACCTTC
TRBJ2-7,TRBV5-4,NA,NA,CASSLWQGVHEQYF,TGTGCCAGCAGCTTGTGGCAGGGTGTCCACGAGCAGTACTTC
TRBJ1-5,TRBV6-5,few,NA,CASSYNGYSNQPQHF,TGTGCCAGCAGTTATAACGGTTATAGCAATCAGCCCCAGCATTTT
TRBJ1-2,TRBV28,few,NA,CATIIKQGTYGYTF,TGTGCCACCATTATAAAACAGGGAACCTATGGCTACACCTTC
TRBJ2-7,TRBV9,NA,NA,CASSVRGQFGYEQYF,TGTGCCAGCAGCGTACGTGGACAGTTTGGTTACGAGCAGTACTTC
TRBJ1-2,TRBV2,NA,NA,CASSVRQIIYGYTF,TGTGCCAGCAGTGTTAGACAAATAATCTATGGCTACACCTTC
TRBJ1-5,TRBV2,NA,NA,CASSEQTGRQPQHF,TGTGCCAGCAGTGAACAGACAGGTCGCCAGCCCCAGCATTTT
TRBJ1-2,TRBV18,NA,NA,CASSLARAGHYGYTF,TGTGCCAGCTCACTCGCTAGGGCAGGGCATTATGGCTACACCTTC
TRBJ1-1,TRBV5-1,NA,TRBD1,CASSPRTGEKGEAFF,TGCGCCAGCAGCCCAAGGACAGGGGAGAAGGGTGAAGCTTTCTTT
TRBJ2-2,TRBV4-3,NA,TRBD2,CASSQVIADRAGNTGELFF,TGCGCCAGCAGCCAAGTAATTGCCGACAGAGCGGGAAATACCGGGGAGCTGTTTTTT
TRBJ2-2,TRBV4-1,NA,NA,CASSHTVNTGELFF,TGCGCCAGCAGCCATACAGTGAACACCGGGGAGCTGTTTTTT
TRBJ1-1,TRBV18,NA,TRBD1,CASSPLVTGGANTEAFF,TGTGCCAGCTCACCGTTAGTGACAGGGGGCGCGAACACTGAAGCTTTCTTT
TRBJ2-1,TRBV11-3,NA,NA,CASGPGSRVQQFF,TGTGCCAGCGGACCCGGATCGCGGGTACAGCAGTTCTTC
TRBJ2-7,TRBV21-1,NA,NA,CASSPPDRGLQLAGGPCSYEQYF,TGTGCCAGCAGCCCACCGGACAGGGGGCTCCAACTAGCGGGAGGGCCATGCTCCTACGAGCAGTACTTC
TRBJ2-5,TRBV9,NA,NA,CASSVETGFPFGETQYF,TGTGCCAGCAGCGTAGAGACGGGATTCCCCTTTGGGGAGACCCAGTACTTC
TRBJ2-1,TRBV5-1,NA,TRBD2,CASSAATSGRAISLNEQFF,TGCGCCAGCAGCGCCGCGACTAGCGGGAGGGCCATATCATTGAATGAGCAGTTCTTC